This T cell receptor beta chain was recorded in a study of blood T cell repertoires in COVID-19. Here immunoSEQ multiplex PCR was the method, and the copy in TCRdb shows in-frame clones only, minus some. The sample has some 180,000 clones, about 83% seen once; the top ten hold about 2%. V was trimmed by 5 bases and J by 0 bases, leaving 5 bases between them. The CDR3 has 12 amino acids. The V gene's germline CDR1 is MDHEN and CDR2 SYDVKM. Sequencing input: peripheral blood. The genes are TRBV28 and TRBJ2-7, with D uncertain. The clonotype originates from an elderly woman with acute or convalescent COVID-19. Here the CDR3 reads CASSPYSYEQYF. The CDR3 coding sequence is TGTGCCAGCAGTCCCTACTCCTACGAGCAGTACTTC.